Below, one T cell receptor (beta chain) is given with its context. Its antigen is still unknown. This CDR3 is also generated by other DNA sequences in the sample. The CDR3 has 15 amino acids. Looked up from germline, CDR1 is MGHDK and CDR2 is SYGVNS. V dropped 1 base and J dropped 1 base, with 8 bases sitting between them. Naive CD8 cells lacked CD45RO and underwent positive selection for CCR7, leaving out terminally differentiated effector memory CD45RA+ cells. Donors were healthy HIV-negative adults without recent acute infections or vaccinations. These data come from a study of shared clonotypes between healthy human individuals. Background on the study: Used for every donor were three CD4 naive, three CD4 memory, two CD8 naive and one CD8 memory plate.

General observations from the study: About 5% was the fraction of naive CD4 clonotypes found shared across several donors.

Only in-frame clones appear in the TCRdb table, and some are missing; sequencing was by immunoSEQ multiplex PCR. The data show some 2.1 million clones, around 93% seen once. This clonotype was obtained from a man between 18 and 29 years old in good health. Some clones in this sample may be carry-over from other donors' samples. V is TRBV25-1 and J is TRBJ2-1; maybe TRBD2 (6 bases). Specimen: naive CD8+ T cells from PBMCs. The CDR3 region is CASSEWGVSYNEQFF. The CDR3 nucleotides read TGTGCCAGCAGTGAATGGGGGGTATCCTACAATGAGCAGTTCTTC. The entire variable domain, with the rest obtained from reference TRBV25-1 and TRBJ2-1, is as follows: EADIYQTPRYLVIGTGKKITLECSQTMGHDKMYWYQQDPGMELHLIHYSYGVNSTEKGDLSSESTVSRIRTEHFPLTLESARPSHTSQYLCASSEWGVSYNEQFFGPGTRLTVL.